This T cell receptor (beta chain) was identified in a study of immune evolution from preneoplasia to lung adenocarcinoma. Method: immunoSEQ multiplex PCR; TCRdb's copy keeps in-frame clones and lacks some. The table includes about 11,000 clones, roughly 88% detected once. Between about 2014 and 2018, patients underwent resection in Japan or China. Histologic diagnosis was independently verified by two lung pathologists. CDR3 size: 15 residues. Germline CDR1 is SEHNR and CDR2 is FQNEAQ (reference sequence). The V gene end was trimmed by 4 bases and the J gene end by 10 bases; junction bases not matched to a gene: 12. Whole-study findings and limits: Clonality was highest in normal lung, lower in later-stage lesions apparently. Top clone frequencies peaked in normal lung, apparently declining through invasive adenocarcinoma.

As to this clone: Its cognate antigen is unknown.

What was sequenced was FFPE invasive lung adenocarcinoma tissue. The sequence was obtained from a person between 65 and 79 years old with invasive lung adenocarcinoma. The chain uses TRBV7-9 and TRBJ2-1; TRBD2 agrees at 8 bases. CDR3 nucleotides: TGTGCCAGCAGCTCCTACGGGACTAGAGCCCCGGAGCAGTTCTTC. Encoded protein: CASSSYGTRAPEQFF. Based on the CDR3 plus reference TRBV7-9 and TRBJ2-1, the full variable domain is DTGVSQNPRHKITKRGQNVTFRCDPISEHNRLYWYRQTLGQGPEFLTYFQNEAQLEKSRLLSDRFSAERPKGSFSTLEIQRTEQGDSAMYLCASSSYGTRAPEQFFGPGTRLTVL.